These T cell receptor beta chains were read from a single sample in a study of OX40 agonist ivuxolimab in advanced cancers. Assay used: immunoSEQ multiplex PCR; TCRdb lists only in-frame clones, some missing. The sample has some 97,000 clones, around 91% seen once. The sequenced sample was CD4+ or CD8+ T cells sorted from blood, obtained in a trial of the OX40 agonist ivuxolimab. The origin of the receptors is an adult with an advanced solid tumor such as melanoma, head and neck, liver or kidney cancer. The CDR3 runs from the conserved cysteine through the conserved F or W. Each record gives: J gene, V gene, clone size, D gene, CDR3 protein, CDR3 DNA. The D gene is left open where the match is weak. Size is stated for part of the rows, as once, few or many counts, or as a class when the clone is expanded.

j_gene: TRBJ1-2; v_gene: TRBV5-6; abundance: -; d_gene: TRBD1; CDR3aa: CASSPGTGGFGGYTF; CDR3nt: TGTGCCAGCAGCCCCGGGACAGGGGGCTTTGGTGGCTACACCTTC
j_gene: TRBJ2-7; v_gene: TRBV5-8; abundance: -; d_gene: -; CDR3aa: CASSLVPGEQYF; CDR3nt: TGTGCCAGCAGCTTGGTTCCCGGGGAGCAGTACTTC
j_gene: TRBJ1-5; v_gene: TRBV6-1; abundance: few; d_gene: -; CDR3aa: CASILVRDRNQPQHF; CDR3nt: TGTGCCAGCATACTCGTGCGGGACCGCAATCAGCCCCAGCATTTT
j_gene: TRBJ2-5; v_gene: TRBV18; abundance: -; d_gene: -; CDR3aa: CASSPGFGSPGETQYF; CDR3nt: TGTGCCAGCTCACCAGGTTTCGGCAGCCCAGGAGAGACCCAGTACTTC
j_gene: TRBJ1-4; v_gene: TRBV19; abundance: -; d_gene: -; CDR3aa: CASSLTPGPLYEKLFF; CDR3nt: TGTGCCAGTAGTTTAACCCCGGGACCTCTTTATGAAAAACTGTTTTTT
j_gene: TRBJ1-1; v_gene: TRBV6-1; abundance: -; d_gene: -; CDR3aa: CASLPSWGTEAFF; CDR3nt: TGTGCCAGCCTCCCGAGCTGGGGCACTGAAGCTTTCTTT
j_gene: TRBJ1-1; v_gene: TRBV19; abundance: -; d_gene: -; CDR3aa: CASRTRGRGTEAFF; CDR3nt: TGTGCCAGTAGGACCCGGGGCCGGGGCACTGAAGCTTTCTTT
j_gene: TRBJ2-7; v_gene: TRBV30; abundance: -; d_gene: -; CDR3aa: CAWSYFGLYEQYF; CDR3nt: TGTGCCTGGAGTTATTTTGGGCTCTACGAGCAGTACTTC
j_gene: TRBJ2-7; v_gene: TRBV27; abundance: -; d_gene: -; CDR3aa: CASGKSGAYEQYF; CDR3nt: TGTGCCAGCGGAAAAAGCGGAGCCTACGAGCAGTACTTC
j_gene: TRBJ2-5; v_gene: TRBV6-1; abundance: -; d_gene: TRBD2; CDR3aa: CASMAPLGLRKTQYF; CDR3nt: TGTGCCAGCATGGCCCCATTGGGACTAAGAAAGACCCAGTACTTC
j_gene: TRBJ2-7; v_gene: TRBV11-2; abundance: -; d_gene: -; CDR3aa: CASSSFTRDGYEQYF; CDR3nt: TGTGCCAGCAGCTCGTTCACGCGGGATGGGTACGAGCAGTACTTC
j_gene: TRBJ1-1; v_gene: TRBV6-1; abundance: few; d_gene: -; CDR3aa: CASSSGWNTEAFF; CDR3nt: TGTGCCAGCAGCTCAGGGTGGAACACTGAAGCTTTCTTT
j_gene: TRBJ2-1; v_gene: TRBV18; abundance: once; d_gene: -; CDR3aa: CASSPLNSPNRYNEQFF; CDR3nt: TGTGCCAGCTCACCACTAAATAGCCCGAACAGATACAATGAGCAGTTCTTC
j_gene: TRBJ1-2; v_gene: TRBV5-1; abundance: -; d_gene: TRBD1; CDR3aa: CASSPGTGGAYGYTF; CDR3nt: TGCGCCAGCAGCCCCGGGACAGGGGGAGCCTATGGCTACACCTTC
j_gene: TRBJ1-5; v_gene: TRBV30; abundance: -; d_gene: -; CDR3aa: CAWSATRFGAASNQPQHF; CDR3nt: TGTGCCTGGAGTGCAACCCGGTTCGGGGCAGCTAGCAATCAGCCCCAGCATTTT
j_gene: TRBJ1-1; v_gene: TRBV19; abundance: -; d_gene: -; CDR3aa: CASSPGLVPGTEAFF; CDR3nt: TGTGCCAGTAGTCCTGGACTGGTACCGGGCACTGAAGCTTTCTTT
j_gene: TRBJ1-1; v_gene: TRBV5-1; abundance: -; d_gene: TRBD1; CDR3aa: CASSLRTGRNTEAFF; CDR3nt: TGCGCCAGCAGCTTGAGGACAGGCCGGAACACTGAAGCTTTCTTT
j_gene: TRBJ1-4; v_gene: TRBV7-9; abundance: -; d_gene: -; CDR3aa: CASSFARKNEKLFF; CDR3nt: TGTGCCAGCAGCTTCGCCAGGAAAAATGAAAAACTGTTTTTT
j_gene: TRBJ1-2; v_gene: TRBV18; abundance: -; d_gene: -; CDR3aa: CASSPLGGFYGYTF; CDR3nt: TGTGCCAGCTCACCACTGGGAGGGTTCTATGGCTACACCTTC
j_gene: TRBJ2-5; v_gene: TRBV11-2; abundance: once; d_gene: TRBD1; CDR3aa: CASSSRDRLLLETQYF; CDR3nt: TGTGCCAGCAGCTCAAGGGACAGGCTCCTTCTTGAGACCCAGTACTTC
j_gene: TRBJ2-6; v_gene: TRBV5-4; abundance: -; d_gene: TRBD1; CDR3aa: CASSRTGTGANVLTF; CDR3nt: TGTGCCAGCAGCAGGACAGGGACTGGGGCCAACGTCCTGACTTTC
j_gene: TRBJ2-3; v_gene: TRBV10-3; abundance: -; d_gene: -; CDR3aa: CAITTGGPGTDTQYF; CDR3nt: TGTGCCATCACCACAGGAGGGCCAGGGACAGATACGCAGTATTTT
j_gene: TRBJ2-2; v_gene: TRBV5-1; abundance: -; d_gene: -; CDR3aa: CASSDLGELFF; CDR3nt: TGCGCCAGCAGCGACCTGGGGGAGCTGTTTTTT
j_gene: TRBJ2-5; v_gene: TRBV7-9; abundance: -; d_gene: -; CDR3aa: CASSFPPPETQYF; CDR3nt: TGTGCCAGCAGTTTTCCCCCCCCGGAGACCCAGTACTTC
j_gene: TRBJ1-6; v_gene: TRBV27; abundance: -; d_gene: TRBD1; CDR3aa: CASSASGTGSWSYNSPLHF; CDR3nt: TGTGCCAGCAGTGCTTCCGGGACAGGGAGTTGGTCCTATAATTCACCCCTCCACTTT
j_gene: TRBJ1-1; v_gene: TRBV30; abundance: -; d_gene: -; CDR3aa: CAWSVRGDTEAFF; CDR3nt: TGTGCCTGGAGTGTACGGGGGGACACTGAAGCTTTCTTT
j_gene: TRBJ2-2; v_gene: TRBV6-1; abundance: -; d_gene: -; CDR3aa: CASRRTSTGELFF; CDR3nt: TGTGCCAGCAGAAGGACGAGTACCGGGGAGCTGTTTTTT
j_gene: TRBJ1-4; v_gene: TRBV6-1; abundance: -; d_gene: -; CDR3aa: CASIPGQANEKLFF; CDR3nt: TGTGCCAGCATTCCAGGGCAGGCTAATGAAAAACTGTTTTTT
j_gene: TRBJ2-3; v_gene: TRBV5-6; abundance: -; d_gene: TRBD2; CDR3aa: CASSLVTSGGGKTDTQYF; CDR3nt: TGTGCCAGCAGCTTGGTGACTAGCGGGGGAGGGAAAACAGATACGCAGTATTTT
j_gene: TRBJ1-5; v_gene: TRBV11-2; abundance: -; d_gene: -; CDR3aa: CASSLAGGNQPQHF; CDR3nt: TGTGCCAGCAGCTTAGCAGGTGGCAATCAGCCCCAGCATTTT